Listed below are T cell receptor beta chains from one sample, sequenced in a study of cytomegalovirus exposure and HLA in healthy donors. Method: immunoSEQ multiplex PCR; TCRdb's copy keeps in-frame clones and lacks some. The sample lists about 190,000 clones, around 87% occurring once. Specimen: PBMCs. These receptors were collected from a young man in good health and CMV-seronegative. Each CDR3 is given with its conserved first and last residue. Each record gives: CDR3 DNA, CDR3 protein, J gene, V gene, clone size, D gene. A D gene is named only where the DNA matches it firmly. A clone size is listed for some rows: how often the clone was seen (once, few, many), or a class if it is expanded.

CDR3 DNA: TGTGCCAGCAGCGGACAGTTGAACACTGAAGCTTTCTTT; CDR3 protein: CASSGQLNTEAFF; J gene: TRBJ1-1; V gene: TRBV6-1; clone size: few; D gene: NA
CDR3 DNA: TGTGCCAGCAGTGGCCTACTAGCGGGGGCGCAAGAGACCCAGTACTTC; CDR3 protein: CASSGLLAGAQETQYF; J gene: TRBJ2-5; V gene: TRBV2; clone size: NA; D gene: TRBD2
CDR3 DNA: TGTGCCAGCAGGAGGGGGAGACTCTCCTACGAGCAGTACTTC; CDR3 protein: CASRRGRLSYEQYF; J gene: TRBJ2-7; V gene: TRBV5-6; clone size: NA; D gene: NA
CDR3 DNA: TGTGCCAGCAGCTCGGGACGGGGGTGGACTGAAGCTTTCTTT; CDR3 protein: CASSSGRGWTEAFF; J gene: TRBJ1-1; V gene: TRBV28; clone size: NA; D gene: NA
CDR3 DNA: TGTGCCAGTGAGGGTACCGGGGAGCTGTTTTTT; CDR3 protein: CASEGTGELFF; J gene: TRBJ2-2; V gene: TRBV2; clone size: NA; D gene: NA
CDR3 DNA: TGTGCCAGCAGTAAGGGGGGGGATGCAGATACGCAGTATTTT; CDR3 protein: CASSKGGDADTQYF; J gene: TRBJ2-3; V gene: TRBV2; clone size: NA; D gene: NA
CDR3 DNA: TGCGCCAGCAGCCCGGGGGACAGGACCTACAATGAGCAGTTCTTC; CDR3 protein: CASSPGDRTYNEQFF; J gene: TRBJ2-1; V gene: TRBV5-1; clone size: NA; D gene: TRBD1
CDR3 DNA: TGTGCCAGCACAAGCGGGGGCACTGAAGCTTTCTTT; CDR3 protein: CASTSGGTEAFF; J gene: TRBJ1-1; V gene: TRBV27; clone size: NA; D gene: NA
CDR3 DNA: TGCGCCAGCAGTCCCACAGGGGACTATGGCTACACCTTC; CDR3 protein: CASSPTGDYGYTF; J gene: TRBJ1-2; V gene: TRBV5-1; clone size: NA; D gene: TRBD1
CDR3 DNA: TGTGCCAGCAGTACCAAGACAGGGTTCGGCTCCTATAATTCACCCCTCCACTTT; CDR3 protein: CASSTKTGFGSYNSPLHF; J gene: TRBJ1-6; V gene: TRBV28; clone size: NA; D gene: TRBD1
CDR3 DNA: TGTGCCAGCAGTTACTCGGGGGCAGACAATGAGCAGTTCTTC; CDR3 protein: CASSYSGADNEQFF; J gene: TRBJ2-1; V gene: TRBV6-5; clone size: NA; D gene: NA
CDR3 DNA: TGCGCCAGCAGCCCAGACAGGTCCTTCTCCTACGAGCAGTACTTC; CDR3 protein: CASSPDRSFSYEQYF; J gene: TRBJ2-7; V gene: TRBV5-1; clone size: NA; D gene: NA
CDR3 DNA: TGTGCCAGCAGACCCACCCGAGTCTGGGCCAACGTCCTGACTTTC; CDR3 protein: CASRPTRVWANVLTF; J gene: TRBJ2-6; V gene: TRBV7-9; clone size: few; D gene: NA
CDR3 DNA: TGTGCCAGCAGCCATACAGTGAGCTCCTACGAGCAGTACTTC; CDR3 protein: CASSHTVSSYEQYF; J gene: TRBJ2-7; V gene: TRBV5-8; clone size: NA; D gene: NA
CDR3 DNA: TGTGCCAGCAGGATGACAGCCTCCTACGAGCAGTACTTC; CDR3 protein: CASRMTASYEQYF; J gene: TRBJ2-7; V gene: TRBV6-1; clone size: few; D gene: NA
CDR3 DNA: TGTGCCAGCAGCTTAGTTTTAGCGGGAGGCACCGGGGAGCTGTTTTTT; CDR3 protein: CASSLVLAGGTGELFF; J gene: TRBJ2-2; V gene: TRBV11-2; clone size: NA; D gene: TRBD2
CDR3 DNA: TGTGCCAGCAGCCCGAGAAGCGGGAGCTCCTACAATGAGCAGTTCTTC; CDR3 protein: CASSPRSGSSYNEQFF; J gene: TRBJ2-1; V gene: TRBV5-6; clone size: once; D gene: TRBD2
CDR3 DNA: TGTGCCAGCAGTTTGCGTCAGGGAATGCAAGGCTACACCTTC; CDR3 protein: CASSLRQGMQGYTF; J gene: TRBJ1-2; V gene: TRBV27; clone size: NA; D gene: NA
CDR3 DNA: TGTGCCAGCAGTTTAAGACAGGGAATGGGTGGCTACACCTTC; CDR3 protein: CASSLRQGMGGYTF; J gene: TRBJ1-2; V gene: TRBV28; clone size: NA; D gene: TRBD1
CDR3 DNA: TGTGCCAGCAGCTTAGTGCTGTCTGCGGGAGGGGGGGACGAGCAGTACTTC; CDR3 protein: CASSLVLSAGGGDEQYF; J gene: TRBJ2-7; V gene: TRBV7-9; clone size: NA; D gene: TRBD2
CDR3 DNA: TGTGCCACCACCTCGAGAGAGACAGGGAGGTCCACTGAAGCTTTCTTT; CDR3 protein: CATTSRETGRSTEAFF; J gene: TRBJ1-1; V gene: TRBV19; clone size: NA; D gene: TRBD1
CDR3 DNA: TGTGCCTGGAGGGGAAAACAGGGAGCCAACACTGAAGCTTTCTTT; CDR3 protein: CAWRGKQGANTEAFF; J gene: TRBJ1-1; V gene: TRBV30; clone size: NA; D gene: NA
CDR3 DNA: TGTGCCAGTAGCGTTCGGGGGAACACCGGGGAGCTGTTTTTT; CDR3 protein: CASSVRGNTGELFF; J gene: TRBJ2-2; V gene: TRBV19; clone size: NA; D gene: NA
CDR3 DNA: TGTGCCAGCAGCCGACAGGGGGTCTCAGGTGGAAACACCATATATTTT; CDR3 protein: CASSRQGVSGGNTIYF; J gene: TRBJ1-3; V gene: TRBV14; clone size: once; D gene: TRBD1
CDR3 DNA: TGTGCCAGCTCACCAGCGGGTCGTAGCTCCTACAATGAGCAGTTCTTC; CDR3 protein: CASSPAGRSSYNEQFF; J gene: TRBJ2-1; V gene: TRBV18; clone size: NA; D gene: NA
CDR3 DNA: TGTGCCAGCAGTTTGCGTCTTCACACAGATACGCAGTATTTT; CDR3 protein: CASSLRLHTDTQYF; J gene: TRBJ2-3; V gene: TRBV28; clone size: NA; D gene: NA
CDR3 DNA: TGCAGCTCATGGGGGGCAGATACGCAGTATTTT; CDR3 protein: CSSWGADTQYF; J gene: TRBJ2-3; V gene: TRBV29-1; clone size: once; D gene: NA
CDR3 DNA: TGCGCCAGCAGCCAACCCGGGACAGGGGCGAGCGAGCAGTACTTC; CDR3 protein: CASSQPGTGASEQYF; J gene: TRBJ2-7; V gene: TRBV4-1; clone size: once; D gene: TRBD1
CDR3 DNA: TGTGCCAGCAGTGGACCGACAGGGTTAGAGCCCGAGCATTTT; CDR3 protein: CASSGPTGLEPEHF; J gene: TRBJ1-5; V gene: TRBV6-5; clone size: NA; D gene: TRBD1
CDR3 DNA: TGTGCCAGCAGCCGCACTAGCGGGGGGGCTGGAGATACGCAGTATTTT; CDR3 protein: CASSRTSGGAGDTQYF; J gene: TRBJ2-3; V gene: TRBV7-9; clone size: NA; D gene: TRBD2
CDR3 DNA: TGTGCCAGCACTTCCGGGACAGTCAATTCACCCCTCCACTTT; CDR3 protein: CASTSGTVNSPLHF; J gene: TRBJ1-6; V gene: TRBV9; clone size: NA; D gene: TRBD1
CDR3 DNA: TGTGCCAGCCGACGCCGGACAGGCGAGGTCCTGACTTTC; CDR3 protein: CASRRRTGEVLTF; J gene: TRBJ2-6; V gene: TRBV2; clone size: NA; D gene: TRBD1